This is a list of T cell receptor beta chains from one sample in a study of regulatory T cells in long-lasting Graves disease. A single record per CDR3 protein comes from TCRdb applying MiXCR to the multiplex PCR reads. The sample lists fewer than 400,000 distinct CDR3 sequences; less than 20% were seen once. The sequenced sample was peripheral blood mononuclear cells (PBMCs), obtained when the disease was refractory, from a patient treated with antithyroid drugs. These receptors were taken from a female donor with Graves disease. The CDR3 runs from the conserved cysteine through the conserved F or W. Fields, in order: J gene, V gene, clone size, CDR3 length, D gene, CDR3 DNA, CDR3 protein. D genes are given only for firm matches. Expanded clones get a size class; other rows say once, few or many, or leave the size out.

j_gene: TRBJ1-4; v_gene: TRBV7-6; abundance: few; len: 16; d_gene: -; CDR3nt: TGTGCCAGCAGCTTATTTTTAGTGGCCACTCAAGAAAAACTGTTTTTT; CDR3aa: CASSLFLVATQEKLFF
j_gene: TRBJ2-1; v_gene: TRBV2; abundance: -; len: 12; d_gene: -; CDR3nt: TGTGCCAGCAGTGCCACCTGGGCTGGGCAGTTCTTC; CDR3aa: CASSATWAGQFF
j_gene: TRBJ2-2; v_gene: TRBV27; abundance: many; len: 17; d_gene: TRBD2; CDR3nt: TGTGCCAGCAGCACCCGGAGTGAGCGGGGGGCTCCCGGGGAGCTGTTTTTT; CDR3aa: CASSTRSERGAPGELFF
j_gene: TRBJ1-4; v_gene: TRBV19; abundance: few; len: 14; d_gene: TRBD1; CDR3nt: TGTGCCAGTAGTGTGGACAGGGGCGTTGGAAAACTGTTTTTT; CDR3aa: CASSVDRGVGKLFF
j_gene: TRBJ1-1; v_gene: TRBV2; abundance: many; len: 15; d_gene: -; CDR3nt: TGTGCCAGCAGTGAAATGAGTAGGGGAATGCCTGAAGCTTTCTTT; CDR3aa: CASSEMSRGMPEAFF
j_gene: TRBJ1-5; v_gene: TRBV5-1; abundance: few; len: 14; d_gene: -; CDR3nt: TGCGCCAGCAGCTTGGGAGGGATTGATCAGCCCCAGCATTTT; CDR3aa: CASSLGGIDQPQHF
j_gene: TRBJ2-7; v_gene: TRBV28; abundance: many; len: 15; d_gene: -; CDR3nt: TGTGCCAGCAGTTTACACCCGCGGGATAAGTACGAGCAGTACTTC; CDR3aa: CASSLHPRDKYEQYF
j_gene: TRBJ1-5; v_gene: TRBV18; abundance: many; len: 15; d_gene: -; CDR3nt: TGTGCCAGCAGCCAAACGGGGGTGGGCAATCAGCCCCAGCATTTT; CDR3aa: CASSQTGVGNQPQHF
j_gene: TRBJ1-1; v_gene: TRBV2; abundance: many; len: 13; d_gene: -; CDR3nt: TGTGCCAGCAGCAAGCGATGGGGGGACGGGGCTTTCTTT; CDR3aa: CASSKRWGDGAFF
j_gene: TRBJ2-5; v_gene: TRBV11-2; abundance: many; len: 15; d_gene: TRBD1; CDR3nt: TGTGCCAGCAGCGCCAAGGGGACAGGCCAAGAGACCCAGTACTTC; CDR3aa: CASSAKGTGQETQYF
j_gene: TRBJ1-2; v_gene: TRBV20-1; abundance: -; len: 11; d_gene: -; CDR3nt: TGCAGTGCTGCGCTTCGGATGGGCTACACCTTC; CDR3aa: CSAALRMGYTF
j_gene: TRBJ1-5; v_gene: TRBV10-3; abundance: -; len: 13; d_gene: -; CDR3nt: TGTGCCATCGGGTCACAGGGCGATCAGCCCCAGCATTTT; CDR3aa: CAIGSQGDQPQHF
j_gene: TRBJ1-3; v_gene: TRBV28; abundance: many; len: 14; d_gene: -; CDR3nt: TGTGCCAGCAGACCACAGAGCTCTGGAAACACCATATATTTT; CDR3aa: CASRPQSSGNTIYF
j_gene: TRBJ2-7; v_gene: TRBV20-1; abundance: -; len: 18; d_gene: TRBD2; CDR3nt: TGCAGTGCTAGTCAAACCGGGACTAGCGGGAGCTTAGCGGGCGAGCAGTACTTC; CDR3aa: CSASQTGTSGSLAGEQYF
j_gene: TRBJ2-3; v_gene: TRBV29-1; abundance: few; len: 13; d_gene: -; CDR3nt: TGCAGCGTTGCCGGGACTGCGAGTGATACGCAGTATTTT; CDR3aa: CSVAGTASDTQYF
j_gene: TRBJ2-7; v_gene: TRBV20-1; abundance: -; len: 15; d_gene: -; CDR3nt: TGCAGTGCTAGATGGGTCAGGGCGAGCCCCTACGAGCAGTACTTC; CDR3aa: CSARWVRASPYEQYF
j_gene: TRBJ1-5; v_gene: TRBV20-1; abundance: few; len: 13; d_gene: -; CDR3nt: TGCAGTGCTAGCAGCAGGGTGAATCAGCCCCAGCATTTT; CDR3aa: CSASSRVNQPQHF
j_gene: TRBJ2-7; v_gene: TRBV6-9; abundance: many; len: 17; d_gene: TRBD2; CDR3nt: TGTGCCAGCAGTTACCCCAACCCGGGGGGGTCTTTAATCGAGCAGTACTTC; CDR3aa: CASSYPNPGGSLIEQYF
j_gene: TRBJ2-7; v_gene: TRBV12-3/TRBV12-4; abundance: many; len: 15; d_gene: -; CDR3nt: TGTGCCAGCAGCACAACAGGGTTGAGCCCCTACGAGCAGTACTTC; CDR3aa: CASSTTGLSPYEQYF
j_gene: TRBJ2-2; v_gene: TRBV9; abundance: -; len: 15; d_gene: -; CDR3nt: TGTGCCAGCAGCGCAGAACTTTCCCACACCGGGGAGCTGTTTTTT; CDR3aa: CASSAELSHTGELFF
j_gene: TRBJ2-7; v_gene: TRBV6-1; abundance: -; len: 14; d_gene: TRBD1; CDR3nt: TGTGCCAGCAGCAGGGACAGGGGGCACCACGAGCAGTACTTC; CDR3aa: CASSRDRGHHEQYF
j_gene: TRBJ2-2; v_gene: TRBV9; abundance: -; len: 15; d_gene: TRBD1; CDR3nt: TGTGCCAGCAGGCCAGGGACAGGTCTGACCGGGGAGCTGTTTTTT; CDR3aa: CASRPGTGLTGELFF
j_gene: TRBJ1-3; v_gene: TRBV27; abundance: few; len: 13; d_gene: -; CDR3nt: TGTGCCGGCAGAGGCAGGATGACAAACACCATATATTTT; CDR3aa: CAGRGRMTNTIYF
j_gene: TRBJ1-5; v_gene: TRBV6-1; abundance: -; len: 15; d_gene: -; CDR3nt: TGTGCCAGCAGTGAAAGGGGGACTTGGGGGCAGCCCCAGCATTTT; CDR3aa: CASSERGTWGQPQHF
j_gene: TRBJ2-7; v_gene: TRBV5-5; abundance: -; len: 14; d_gene: -; CDR3nt: TGTGCCAGCAGCGTTGGACCCGCGACCTACGAGCAGTACTTC; CDR3aa: CASSVGPATYEQYF
j_gene: TRBJ2-2; v_gene: TRBV10-2; abundance: few; len: 15; d_gene: -; CDR3nt: TGCGCCAGCAGTGAGTTAGTGGGGGACACCGGGGAGCTGTTTTTT; CDR3aa: CASSELVGDTGELFF
j_gene: TRBJ2-6; v_gene: TRBV5-1; abundance: few; len: 16; d_gene: -; CDR3nt: TGCGCCAGCAGCTCTGGAGTGCCCTCTGGGGCCAACGTCCTGACTTTC; CDR3aa: CASSSGVPSGANVLTF
j_gene: TRBJ1-6; v_gene: TRBV19; abundance: many; len: 14; d_gene: TRBD1; CDR3nt: TGTGCCAGTAGGACGACAGGGGGGAGGTCACCCCTCCACTTT; CDR3aa: CASRTTGGRSPLHF
j_gene: TRBJ2-3; v_gene: TRBV12-3/TRBV12-4; abundance: -; len: 13; d_gene: -; CDR3nt: TGTGCCAGCAGTTTAGGCCTTTCGGGTACGCAGTATTTT; CDR3aa: CASSLGLSGTQYF
j_gene: TRBJ1-2; v_gene: TRBV19; abundance: many; len: 13; d_gene: -; CDR3nt: TGTGCCAGTAGTATGCAAGGTCCGGGTGGCTACACCTTC; CDR3aa: CASSMQGPGGYTF
j_gene: TRBJ1-3; v_gene: TRBV6-5; abundance: few; len: 16; d_gene: -; CDR3nt: TGTGCCAGCAGTTACTCGAGTTTGGGCTCTGGAAACACCATATATTTT; CDR3aa: CASSYSSLGSGNTIYF
j_gene: TRBJ2-5; v_gene: TRBV5-1; abundance: -; len: 14; d_gene: -; CDR3nt: TGCGCCAGCAGACCTCAACAGGGTGGGGAGACCCAGTACTTC; CDR3aa: CASRPQQGGETQYF
j_gene: TRBJ2-5; v_gene: TRBV20-1; abundance: many; len: 14; d_gene: -; CDR3nt: TGCAGTGCTAGCGGATTACAGAGACAAGAGACCCAGTACTTC; CDR3aa: CSASGLQRQETQYF
j_gene: TRBJ2-5; v_gene: TRBV20-1; abundance: many; len: 14; d_gene: TRBD2; CDR3nt: TGCAGTGCTAGAGATCCACGGGGGGGAGAGACCCAGTACTTC; CDR3aa: CSARDPRGGETQYF
j_gene: TRBJ2-5; v_gene: TRBV7-6; abundance: few; len: 14; d_gene: -; CDR3nt: TGTGCCAGCAGCTTAGCCTCTAGCGTTCAGACCCAGTACTTC; CDR3aa: CASSLASSVQTQYF
j_gene: TRBJ2-5; v_gene: TRBV9; abundance: -; len: 15; d_gene: TRBD1; CDR3nt: TGTGCCAGCAGCGAGAGGGACAGGACCCAAGAGACCCAGTACTTC; CDR3aa: CASSERDRTQETQYF
j_gene: TRBJ2-5; v_gene: TRBV6-2/TRBV6-3; abundance: many; len: 16; d_gene: -; CDR3nt: TGTGCCAGCAGTGAACGACCCGGGTGGACAGCAGAGACCCAGTACTTC; CDR3aa: CASSERPGWTAETQYF
j_gene: TRBJ1-2; v_gene: TRBV7-9; abundance: -; len: 13; d_gene: -; CDR3nt: TGTGCCAGCACCCCCGGACGGGACTATGGCTACACCTTC; CDR3aa: CASTPGRDYGYTF
j_gene: TRBJ1-1; v_gene: TRBV20-1; abundance: -; len: 15; d_gene: TRBD1; CDR3nt: TGCAGTGCGCCTTCAGGGGGCGCGGGGAACACTGAAGCTTTCTTT; CDR3aa: CSAPSGGAGNTEAFF
j_gene: TRBJ1-4; v_gene: TRBV11-2; abundance: many; len: 16; d_gene: -; CDR3nt: TGTGCCAGCAGCTTAGACCCGGACAGCCTTAATGAAAAACTGTTTTTT; CDR3aa: CASSLDPDSLNEKLFF
j_gene: TRBJ2-3; v_gene: TRBV28; abundance: -; len: 19; d_gene: TRBD2; CDR3nt: TGTGCCAGCAGCCGAGCCGCGCCGACTAGCGGAGTTAGGGGAGATACGCAGTATTTT; CDR3aa: CASSRAAPTSGVRGDTQYF
j_gene: TRBJ2-6; v_gene: TRBV28; abundance: many; len: 14; d_gene: -; CDR3nt: TGTGCCAGCAGTTCGCGGTCTGGGGCCAACGTCCTGACTTTC; CDR3aa: CASSSRSGANVLTF
j_gene: TRBJ2-2; v_gene: TRBV5-4; abundance: -; len: 15; d_gene: -; CDR3nt: TGTGCCAGCAGCCTTGGGCTAGTGAACACCGGGGAGCTGTTTTTT; CDR3aa: CASSLGLVNTGELFF
j_gene: TRBJ1-5; v_gene: TRBV15; abundance: -; len: 14; d_gene: -; CDR3nt: TGTGCCACCAGCAGAGCTGGGGCTGCCAAGCCCCAGCATTTT; CDR3aa: CATSRAGAAKPQHF
j_gene: TRBJ2-7; v_gene: TRBV2; abundance: many; len: 17; d_gene: -; CDR3nt: TGTGCCAGCAGGCTTTTGGCCCGATATTTTTACTCCTACGAGCAGTACTTC; CDR3aa: CASRLLARYFYSYEQYF
j_gene: TRBJ2-7; v_gene: TRBV3-1; abundance: many; len: 15; d_gene: TRBD2; CDR3nt: TGTGCCAGCAGCCAAGCCCTAGCGGGGGGCTACGAGCAGTACTTC; CDR3aa: CASSQALAGGYEQYF
j_gene: TRBJ2-7; v_gene: TRBV5-1; abundance: many; len: 14; d_gene: TRBD2; CDR3nt: TGCGCCAGCAGCTGGACTAGCGGGAGCCACGAGCAGTACTTC; CDR3aa: CASSWTSGSHEQYF
j_gene: TRBJ1-5; v_gene: TRBV10-3; abundance: -; len: 16; d_gene: -; CDR3nt: TGTGCCTCTAAACCGTCCAACATGGGGAGCAATCAGCCCCAGCATTTT; CDR3aa: CASKPSNMGSNQPQHF
j_gene: TRBJ1-5; v_gene: TRBV6-4; abundance: -; len: 15; d_gene: -; CDR3nt: TGTGCCAGCAGTGACTCGGAGTATAGCAATCAGCCCCAGCATTTT; CDR3aa: CASSDSEYSNQPQHF
j_gene: TRBJ1-5; v_gene: TRBV6-1; abundance: few; len: 17; d_gene: TRBD1; CDR3nt: TGTGCCAGCAGACCCGGGACAGGGAGAAATAGCAATCAGCCCCAGCATTTT; CDR3aa: CASRPGTGRNSNQPQHF
j_gene: TRBJ1-5; v_gene: TRBV2; abundance: -; len: 14; d_gene: -; CDR3nt: TGTACCAGCAGACCCCAGGCGAGCAATCAGCCCCAGCATTTT; CDR3aa: CTSRPQASNQPQHF
j_gene: TRBJ2-2; v_gene: TRBV6-1; abundance: -; len: 16; d_gene: TRBD1; CDR3nt: TGTGCCAGCAGTCGGACAGGGGGTACGAACACCGGGGAGCTGTTTTTT; CDR3aa: CASSRTGGTNTGELFF
j_gene: TRBJ1-1; v_gene: TRBV27; abundance: many; len: 15; d_gene: TRBD1; CDR3nt: TGTGCCAGCAGTCAGACAGGGCTATGGGGGACTGAAGCTTTCTTT; CDR3aa: CASSQTGLWGTEAFF
j_gene: TRBJ1-4; v_gene: TRBV4-3; abundance: few; len: 15; d_gene: -; CDR3nt: TGCGCCAGCAGCCAAGATCAGGGGTTTAATGAAAAACTGTTTTTT; CDR3aa: CASSQDQGFNEKLFF